The present T cell receptor beta chain was sequenced within a study of early T cells in non-severe SARS-CoV-2 infection. TCRdb re-derived calls from the 5' RACE reads in MiXCR, one entry per CDR3 protein. The table includes about 64,000 distinct CDR3 sequences, around 12% detected once. V gave up 7 bases and J gave up 0 bases, with 14 bases separating them. The CDR3 length is 15 residues. The germline gives CDR1 SNHLY, CDR2 FYNNEI. The rearrangement uses TRBV2 and TRBJ2-3, with D possibly matching TRBD2 (6 bases). Sequenced material: whole blood, taken at baseline. This clonotype was obtained from an adult who was a healthcare worker with PCR-confirmed SARS-CoV-2 infection or an uninfected control (not recorded which). CDR3 bases: TGTGCCAGCATTCCGGGACTCTCGAGCACAGATACGCAGTATTTT. This codes for CASIPGLSSTDTQYF.